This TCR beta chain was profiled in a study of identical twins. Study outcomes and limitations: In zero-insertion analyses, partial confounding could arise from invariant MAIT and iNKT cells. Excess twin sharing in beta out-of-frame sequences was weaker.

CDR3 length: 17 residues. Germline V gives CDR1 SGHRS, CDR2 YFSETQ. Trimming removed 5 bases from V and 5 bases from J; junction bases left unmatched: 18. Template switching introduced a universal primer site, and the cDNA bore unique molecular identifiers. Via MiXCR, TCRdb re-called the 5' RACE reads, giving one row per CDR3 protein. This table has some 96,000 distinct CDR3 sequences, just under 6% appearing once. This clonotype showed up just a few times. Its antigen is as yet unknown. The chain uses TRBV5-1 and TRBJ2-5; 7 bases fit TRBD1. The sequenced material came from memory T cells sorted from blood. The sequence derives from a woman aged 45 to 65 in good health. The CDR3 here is CASRGPVARGFSETQYF. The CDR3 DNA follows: TGCGCCAGCAGAGGGCCAGTCGCCAGGGGGTTTAGTGAGACCCAGTACTTC.